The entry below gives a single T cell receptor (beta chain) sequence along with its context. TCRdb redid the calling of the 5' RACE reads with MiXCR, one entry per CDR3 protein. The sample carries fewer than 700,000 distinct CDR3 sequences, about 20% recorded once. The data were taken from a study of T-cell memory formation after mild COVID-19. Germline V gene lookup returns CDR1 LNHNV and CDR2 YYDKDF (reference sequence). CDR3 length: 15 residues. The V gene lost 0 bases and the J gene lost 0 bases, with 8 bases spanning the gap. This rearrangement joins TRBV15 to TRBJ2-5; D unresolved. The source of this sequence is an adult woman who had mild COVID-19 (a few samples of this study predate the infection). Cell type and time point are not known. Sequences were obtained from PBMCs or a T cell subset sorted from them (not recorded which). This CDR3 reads CATSRDARHQETQYF. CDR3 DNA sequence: TGTGCCACCAGCAGAGATGCGAGGCACCAAGAGACCCAGTACTTC. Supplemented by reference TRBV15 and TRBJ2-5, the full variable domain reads DAMVIQNPRYQVTQFGKPVTLSCSQTLNHNVMYWYQQKSSQAPKLLFHYYDKDFNNEADTPDNFQSRRPNTSFCFLDIRSPGLGDTAMYLCATSRDARHQETQYFGPGTRLLVL.